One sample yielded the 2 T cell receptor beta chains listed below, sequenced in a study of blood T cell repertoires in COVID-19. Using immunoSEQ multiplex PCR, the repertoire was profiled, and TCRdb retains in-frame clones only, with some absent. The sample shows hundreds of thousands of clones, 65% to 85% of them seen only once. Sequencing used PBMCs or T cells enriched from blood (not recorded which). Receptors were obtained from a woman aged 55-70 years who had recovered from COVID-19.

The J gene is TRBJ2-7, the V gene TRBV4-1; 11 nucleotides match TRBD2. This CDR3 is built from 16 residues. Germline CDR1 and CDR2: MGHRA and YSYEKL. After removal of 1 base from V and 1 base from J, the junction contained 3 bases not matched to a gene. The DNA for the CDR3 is TGCGCCAGCAGCCAAGGGACTAGCGGGTCTTCCTACGAGCAGTACTTC. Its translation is CASSQGTSGSSYEQYF.

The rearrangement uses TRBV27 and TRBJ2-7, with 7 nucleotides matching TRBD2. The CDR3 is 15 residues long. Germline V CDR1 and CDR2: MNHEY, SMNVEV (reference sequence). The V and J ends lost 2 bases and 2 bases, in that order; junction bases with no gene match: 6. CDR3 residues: CASSLNGRAAYEQYF. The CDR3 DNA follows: TGTGCCAGCAGTTTAAATGGGAGGGCTGCCTACGAGCAGTACTTC.